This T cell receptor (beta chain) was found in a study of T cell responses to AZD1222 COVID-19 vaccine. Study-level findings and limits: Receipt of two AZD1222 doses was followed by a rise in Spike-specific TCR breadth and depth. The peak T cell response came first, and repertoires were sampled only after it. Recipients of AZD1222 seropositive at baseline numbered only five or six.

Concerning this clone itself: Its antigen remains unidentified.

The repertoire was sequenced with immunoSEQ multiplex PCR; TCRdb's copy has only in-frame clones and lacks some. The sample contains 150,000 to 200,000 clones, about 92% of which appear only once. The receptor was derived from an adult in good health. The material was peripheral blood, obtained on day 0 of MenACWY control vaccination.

CDR3 coding DNA: TGCGCCAGCAGCCAAGACGGGAGTTCACCCCTCCACTTT. It translates to CASSQDGSSPLHF. This chain uses TRBV4-3 with TRBJ1-6; the D is unclear. Between the trimmed V and J ends, which lost 0 bases and 9 bases, there was a span of 6 bases. Per germline, CDR1 LGHNA and CDR2 YSLEER. The CDR3 is 13 amino acids.